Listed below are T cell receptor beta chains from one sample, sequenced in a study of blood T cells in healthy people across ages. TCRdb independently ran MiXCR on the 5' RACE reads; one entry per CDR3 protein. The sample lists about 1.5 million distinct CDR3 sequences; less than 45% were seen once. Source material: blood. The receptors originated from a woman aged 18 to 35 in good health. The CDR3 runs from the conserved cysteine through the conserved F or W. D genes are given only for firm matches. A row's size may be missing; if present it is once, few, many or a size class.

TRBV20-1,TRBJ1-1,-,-,TGCAGTGCTAGAGATCAGGGCAGGTGGACTGAAGCTTTCTTT,CSARDQGRWTEAFF
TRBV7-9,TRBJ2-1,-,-,TGTGCCAGCAGCTTAGCGCGAAGGGGGGGGCAAACAGATGAGCAGTTCTTC,CASSLARRGGQTDEQFF
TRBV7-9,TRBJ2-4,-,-,TGTGCCAGCAGCGAGACTGTAGCCAAAAACATTCAGTACTTC,CASSETVAKNIQYF
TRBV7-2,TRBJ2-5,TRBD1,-,TGTGCCAGCAGCTTGGCCCCGACAGGGTTCGAAGAGACCCAGTACTTC,CASSLAPTGFEETQYF
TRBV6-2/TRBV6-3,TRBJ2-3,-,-,TGTGCCAGCAGTTACTCGGCGGACGGACTAAGCACAGATACGCAGTATTTT,CASSYSADGLSTDTQYF
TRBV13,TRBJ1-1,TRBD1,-,TGTGCCAGCAGCTACCAGGACAGGGTGAACACTGAAGCTTTCTTT,CASSYQDRVNTEAFF
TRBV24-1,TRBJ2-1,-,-,TGTGCCACCGGGGCGAATGAGCAGTTCTTC,CATGANEQFF
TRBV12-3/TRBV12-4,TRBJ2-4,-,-,TGTGCCAGCAGTCCAATCAGGGGGGGGAAAAACATTCAGTACTTC,CASSPIRGGKNIQYF
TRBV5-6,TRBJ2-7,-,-,TGTGCCAGCAGCTTCGGGACCACCGCTTACGAGCAGTACTTC,CASSFGTTAYEQYF
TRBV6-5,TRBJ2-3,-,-,TGTGCCAGCAGTTACGACAGGACAACTAGCACAGATACGCAGTATTTT,CASSYDRTTSTDTQYF
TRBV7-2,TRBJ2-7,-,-,TGTGCCAGCAGCTTCCCGGGGAGCTCCTACGAGCAGTACTTC,CASSFPGSSYEQYF
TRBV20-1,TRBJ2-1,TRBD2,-,TGCAGTGCTAGAGATCGACTAGCGGGGGGGTTTTTCTACAATGAGCAGTTCTTC,CSARDRLAGGFFYNEQFF
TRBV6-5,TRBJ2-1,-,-,TGTGCCAGCAGCCCAGGGTTGAGGTCCTACAATGAGCAGTTCTTC,CASSPGLRSYNEQFF
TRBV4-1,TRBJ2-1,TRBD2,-,TGCGCCAGCAACCAATTGGGACTAGCAGACAATGAGCAGTTCTTC,CASNQLGLADNEQFF
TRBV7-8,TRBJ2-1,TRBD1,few,TGTGCCAGCAGCTTCCGGGACAGGGGTTACAATGAGCGGTTCTTC,CASSFRDRGYNERFF
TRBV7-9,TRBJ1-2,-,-,TGTGCCAGCAGGTCATTGGTCGGGGAAACTAACTATGGCTACACCTTC,CASRSLVGETNYGYTF
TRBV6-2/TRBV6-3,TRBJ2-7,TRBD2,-,TGTGCCAGCAGCCTTGGGACTAGGACCTGCGAGCAGTACTTC,CASSLGTRTCEQYF
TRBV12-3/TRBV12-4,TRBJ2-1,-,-,TGTGCCAGTGTGAATGGGGCCTACAATGAGCAGTTCTTC,CASVNGAYNEQFF
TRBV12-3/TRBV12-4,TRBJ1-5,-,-,TGTGCCAGCAGTTTGGCGGACAGCGGGCTACATTTT,CASSLADSGLHF
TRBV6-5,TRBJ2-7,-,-,TGTGCCAGCTCCCTCCGGGATCCAACCTACGAGCAGTACTTC,CASSLRDPTYEQYF
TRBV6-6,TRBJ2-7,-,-,TGTGCCAGCAGTTACGTACAGGGTTACGAGCAGTACTTC,CASSYVQGYEQYF
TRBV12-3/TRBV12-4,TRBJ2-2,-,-,TGTGCCAGCAGTTTAGCGACAGGAGGATTCACCGGGGAGCTGTTTTTT,CASSLATGGFTGELFF
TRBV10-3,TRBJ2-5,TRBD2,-,TGTGCCATCAGCCGACTAGCCACTCCCCCAGAGACCCAGTACTTC,CAISRLATPPETQYF
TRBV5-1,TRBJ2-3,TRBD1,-,TGCGCCAGCAAACAACAGGGGGCAGGAGATACGCAGTATTTT,CASKQQGAGDTQYF
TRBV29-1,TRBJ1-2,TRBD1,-,TGCAGCGTTGAAGTTCTTCCGGGACAGAACAACTATGGCTACACCTTC,CSVEVLPGQNNYGYTF
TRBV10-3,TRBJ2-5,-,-,TGTGCCACTGCAGGGTCGTACCAAGAGACCCAGTACTTC,CATAGSYQETQYF
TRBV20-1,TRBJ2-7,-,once,TGCAGTGCTAGCGGCGTTATGGCGACCTACGAGCAGTACTTC,CSASGVMATYEQYF
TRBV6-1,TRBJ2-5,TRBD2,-,TGTGCCAGCAGTGAGCTGGGACTAGCGGGTAATGAGCAGTACTTC,CASSELGLAGNEQYF
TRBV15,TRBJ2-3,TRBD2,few,TGTGCCACCAGCAGAGGTCGGCTAGCGGGAGAAGATACGCAGTATTTT,CATSRGRLAGEDTQYF
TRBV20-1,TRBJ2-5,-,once,TGCAGTGCTTCTGTGAGGGGAGCGGAGACCCAGTACTTC,CSASVRGAETQYF
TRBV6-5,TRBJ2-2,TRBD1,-,TGTGCCAGCAGTTACTCTGGGCAGGGGGCGAACACCGGGGAGCTGTTTTTT,CASSYSGQGANTGELFF
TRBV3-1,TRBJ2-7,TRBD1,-,TGTGCCAGCAGCTGGGGAACAGGGGTCCTCTCCTACGAGCAGTACTTC,CASSWGTGVLSYEQYF
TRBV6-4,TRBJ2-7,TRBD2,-,TGTGCCAGCAGTGATGGACTAGCGGGTATCAATGAGCAGTACTTC,CASSDGLAGINEQYF
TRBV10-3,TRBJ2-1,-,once,TGTGCCATCAGTGCCGCGCGGGGTTACAATGAGCAGTTCTTC,CAISAARGYNEQFF
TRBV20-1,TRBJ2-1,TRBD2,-,TGCAGTGCTAGAGGGACACGGGGGGGCGACTCCTACGAGCAGTTCTTC,CSARGTRGGDSYEQFF
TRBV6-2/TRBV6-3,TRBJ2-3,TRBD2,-,TGTGCCAGCAGCCGACTAGCGGGAGGGCACGGCAGCACAGATACGCAGTATTTT,CASSRLAGGHGSTDTQYF
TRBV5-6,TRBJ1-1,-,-,TGTGCCAGCAGCTTACTGAGACGGGCGAACACTGAAGCTTTCTTT,CASSLLRRANTEAFF
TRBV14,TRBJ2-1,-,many,TGTGCCAGCAGCCAAGATAACGGCAATGAGCAGTTCTTC,CASSQDNGNEQFF
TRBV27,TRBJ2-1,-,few,TGTGCCAGCAGCCTTAGCGGAATTTCCTACAATGAGCAGTTCTTC,CASSLSGISYNEQFF
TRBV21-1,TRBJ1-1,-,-,TGTGCCAGCAGCTTCTCACGAACCGGGACAGGGAATGGGAGCACTGAAGCTTTCTTT,CASSFSRTGTGNGSTEAFF
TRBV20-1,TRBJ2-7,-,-,TGCAGTGCTAGATCCCCGACAGGCTACGAGCAGTACTTC,CSARSPTGYEQYF
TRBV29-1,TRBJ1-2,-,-,TGCAGCGTGGGGACAAGGGGCCCCTTCTTGGGTGGCTACACCTTC,CSVGTRGPFLGGYTF
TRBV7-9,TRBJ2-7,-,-,TGTGCCAGCAGCTTAGTAGAGGTAGACGAGCAGTACTTC,CASSLVEVDEQYF
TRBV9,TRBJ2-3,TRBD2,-,TGTGCCAGCAGCCCAGCAGCGGGGGATACGCAGTATTTT,CASSPAAGDTQYF
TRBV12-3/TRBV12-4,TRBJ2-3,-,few,TGTGCCAGCACCCAGCGGTCTCCTAGCGCAGATACGCAGTATTTT,CASTQRSPSADTQYF
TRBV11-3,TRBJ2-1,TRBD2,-,TGTGCCAGCAGCGGTGAAGCGGGAGTACGGAATGAGCAGTTCTTC,CASSGEAGVRNEQFF
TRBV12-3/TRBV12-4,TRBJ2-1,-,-,TGTGCCAGCACCGCGCCAGGGGTCAGGCTCGATGAGCAGTTCTTC,CASTAPGVRLDEQFF
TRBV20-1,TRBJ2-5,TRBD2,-,TGCAGTGCCCTCCCTAGCGGGAGCTTCAATGAGCAGTACTTC,CSALPSGSFNEQYF
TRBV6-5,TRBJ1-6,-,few,TGTGCCAGCAGTTACTCGACCAGAAATAATTCACCCCTCCACTTT,CASSYSTRNNSPLHF
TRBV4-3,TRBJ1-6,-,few,TGCGCCAGCAGCCAAGAAAACGCGGGATCACCCCTCCACTTT,CASSQENAGSPLHF